The clone carrying this TCR beta chain was detected only once. Trimming took off 10 bases at V and 2 bases at J, with 19 bases between the two ends. Germline CDR1 is SNHLY and CDR2 is FYNNEI. This CDR3 comprises 15 residues. The data were obtained in a study of cytomegalovirus exposure and HLA in healthy donors. The PCR used 60 Vbeta and 13 Jbeta primers. Authors' analysis steps: Tens of millions of unique TCR beta chains, roughly 11 million of them shared, were counted by a later analysis. Libraries were prepared by immunoSEQ multiplex PCR; TCRdb keeps only in-frame clonotypes and omits some of them. For V, J and clone size, that table is used; D and trimming come from the DNA. The sample yields around 100,000 clones, approximately 79% seen once.

The chain employs TRBV2 and TRBJ2-3; unclear D gene. Material: PBMCs. The TCR originated in a woman in her thirties or forties in good health and CMV-seronegative. This CDR3 reads CATRPDTVFTDTQYF. The DNA of the CDR3 is TGTGCCACCCGACCCGACACCGTTTTCACAGATACGCAGTATTTT.